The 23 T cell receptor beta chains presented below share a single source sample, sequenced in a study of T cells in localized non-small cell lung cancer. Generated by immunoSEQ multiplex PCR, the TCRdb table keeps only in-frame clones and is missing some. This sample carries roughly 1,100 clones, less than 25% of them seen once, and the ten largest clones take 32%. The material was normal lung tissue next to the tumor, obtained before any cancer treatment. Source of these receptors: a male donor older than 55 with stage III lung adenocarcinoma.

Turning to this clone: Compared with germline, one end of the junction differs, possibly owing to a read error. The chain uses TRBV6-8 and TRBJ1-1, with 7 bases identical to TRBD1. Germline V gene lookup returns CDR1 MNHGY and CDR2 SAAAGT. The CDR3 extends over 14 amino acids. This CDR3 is CASSPTGSIGEGFF. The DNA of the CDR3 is TGTGCCAGCAGTCCGACAGGGTCAATCGGAGAAGGTTTCTTT.

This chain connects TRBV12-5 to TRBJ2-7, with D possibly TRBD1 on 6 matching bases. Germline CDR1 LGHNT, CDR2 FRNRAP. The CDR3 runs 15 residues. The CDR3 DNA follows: TGTGCCAGCACCGCGACAGGAAATCTTTTTGACGAGCAGTACTTC. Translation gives CASTATGNLFDEQYF.

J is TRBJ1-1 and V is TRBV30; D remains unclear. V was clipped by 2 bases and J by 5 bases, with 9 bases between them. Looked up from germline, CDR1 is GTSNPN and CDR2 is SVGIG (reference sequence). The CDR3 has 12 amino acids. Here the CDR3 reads CAWSKGYTEAFF. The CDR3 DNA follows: TGTGCCTGGAGTAAAGGGTATACTGAAGCTTTCTTT. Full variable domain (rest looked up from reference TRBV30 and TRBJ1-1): SQTIHQWPATLVQPVGSPLSLECTVEGTSNPNLYWYRQAAGRGLQLLFYSVGIGQISSEVPQNLSASRPQDRQFILSSKKLLLSDSGFYLCAWSKGYTEAFFGQGTRLTVV.

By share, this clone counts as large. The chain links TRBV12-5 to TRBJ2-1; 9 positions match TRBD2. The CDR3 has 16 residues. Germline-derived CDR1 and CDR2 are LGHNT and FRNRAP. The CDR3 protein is CASHRSAGGMGGEQFF. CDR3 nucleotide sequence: TGTGCCAGCCATCGCAGTGCGGGGGGGATGGGTGGTGAGCAGTTCTTC.

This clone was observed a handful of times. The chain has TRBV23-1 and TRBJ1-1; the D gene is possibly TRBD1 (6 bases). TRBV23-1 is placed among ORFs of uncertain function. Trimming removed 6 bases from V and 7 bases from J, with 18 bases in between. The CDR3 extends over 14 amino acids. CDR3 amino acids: CASSHRAGMCEAFF. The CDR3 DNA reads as TGCGCCAGCAGCCACAGGGCGGGGATGTGTGAAGCTTTCTTT.

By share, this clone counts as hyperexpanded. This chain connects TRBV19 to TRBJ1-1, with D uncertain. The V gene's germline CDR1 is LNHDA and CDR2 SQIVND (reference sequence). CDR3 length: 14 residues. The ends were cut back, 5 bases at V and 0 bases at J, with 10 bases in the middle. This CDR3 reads CASSPQVMNTEAFF. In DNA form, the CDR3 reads TGTGCCAGTAGTCCTCAAGTTATGAACACTGAAGCTTTCTTT.

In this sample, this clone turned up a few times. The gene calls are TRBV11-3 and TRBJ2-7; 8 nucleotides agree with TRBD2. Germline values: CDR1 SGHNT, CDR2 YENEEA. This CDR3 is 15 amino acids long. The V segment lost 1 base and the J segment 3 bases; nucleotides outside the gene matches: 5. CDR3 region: CASSLVVAGGYEQYF. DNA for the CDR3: TGTGCCAGCAGCTTAGTGGTTGCGGGGGGCTACGAGCAGTACTTC.

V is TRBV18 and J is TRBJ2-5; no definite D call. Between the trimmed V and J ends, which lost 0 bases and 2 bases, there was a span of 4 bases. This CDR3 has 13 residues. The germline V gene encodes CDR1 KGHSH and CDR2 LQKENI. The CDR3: CASSPPGQETQYF. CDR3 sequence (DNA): TGTGCCAGCTCACCACCGGGACAAGAGACCCAGTACTTC. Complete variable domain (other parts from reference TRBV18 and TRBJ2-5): NAGVMQNPRHLVRRRGQEARLRCSPMKGHSHVYWYRQLPEEGLKFMVYLQKENIIDESGMPKERFSAEFPKEGPSILRIQQVVRGDSAAYFCASSPPGQETQYFGPGTRLLVL.

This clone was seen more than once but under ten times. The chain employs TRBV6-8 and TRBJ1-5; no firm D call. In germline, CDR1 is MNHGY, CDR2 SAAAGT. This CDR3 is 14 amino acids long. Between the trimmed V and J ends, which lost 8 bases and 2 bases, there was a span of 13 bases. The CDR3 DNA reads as TGTGCCAGCCTTCTTCGGGTGGGCAATCAGCCCCAGCATTTT. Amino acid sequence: CASLLRVGNQPQHF.

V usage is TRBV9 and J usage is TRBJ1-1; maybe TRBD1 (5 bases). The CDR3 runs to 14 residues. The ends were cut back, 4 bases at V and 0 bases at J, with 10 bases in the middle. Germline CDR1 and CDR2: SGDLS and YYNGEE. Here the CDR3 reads CASSPTVLNTEAFF. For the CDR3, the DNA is TGTGCCAGCAGCCCGACAGTTTTGAACACTGAAGCTTTCTTT.

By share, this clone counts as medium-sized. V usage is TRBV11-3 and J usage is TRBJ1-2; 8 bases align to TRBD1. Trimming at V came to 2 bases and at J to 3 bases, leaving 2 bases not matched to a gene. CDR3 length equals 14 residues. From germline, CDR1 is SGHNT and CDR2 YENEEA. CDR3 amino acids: CASSLQGAHYGYTF. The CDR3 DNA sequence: TGTGCCAGCAGCTTACAGGGGGCGCACTATGGCTACACCTTC.

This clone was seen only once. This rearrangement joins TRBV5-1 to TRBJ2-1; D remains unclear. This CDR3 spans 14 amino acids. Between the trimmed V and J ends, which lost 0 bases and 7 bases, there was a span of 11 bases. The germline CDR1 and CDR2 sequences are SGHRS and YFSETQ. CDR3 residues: CASSLGTTGNEQFF. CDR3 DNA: TGCGCCAGCAGCTTGGGCACTACCGGGAATGAGCAGTTCTTC.

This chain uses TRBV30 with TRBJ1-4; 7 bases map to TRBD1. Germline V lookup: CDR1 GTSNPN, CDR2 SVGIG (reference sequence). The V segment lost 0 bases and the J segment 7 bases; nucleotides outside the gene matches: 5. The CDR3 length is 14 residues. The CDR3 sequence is CAWSVQGTGEKLFF. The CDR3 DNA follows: TGTGCCTGGAGTGTACAGGGGACGGGTGAAAAACTGTTTTTT.

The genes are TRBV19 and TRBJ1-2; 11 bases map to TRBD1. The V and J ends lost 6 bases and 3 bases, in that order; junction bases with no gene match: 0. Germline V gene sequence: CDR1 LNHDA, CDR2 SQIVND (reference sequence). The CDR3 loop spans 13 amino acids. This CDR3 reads CASRGQGDYGYTF. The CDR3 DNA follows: TGTGCCAGTAGGGGACAGGGGGACTATGGCTACACCTTC.

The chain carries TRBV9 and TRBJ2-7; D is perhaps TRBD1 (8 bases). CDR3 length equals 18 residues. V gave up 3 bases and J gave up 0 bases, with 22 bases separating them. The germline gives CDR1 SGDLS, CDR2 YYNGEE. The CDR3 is CASSAGGQALLSSYEQYF. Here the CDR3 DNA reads TGTGCCAGCAGCGCGGGGGGACAGGCCCTTCTCTCCTCCTACGAGCAGTACTTC.

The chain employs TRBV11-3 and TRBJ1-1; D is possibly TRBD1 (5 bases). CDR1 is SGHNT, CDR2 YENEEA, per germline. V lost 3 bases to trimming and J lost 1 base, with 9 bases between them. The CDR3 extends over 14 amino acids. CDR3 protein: CASSFSGTNTEAFF. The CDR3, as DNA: TGTGCCAGCAGCTTTTCGGGGACGAACACTGAAGCTTTCTTT.

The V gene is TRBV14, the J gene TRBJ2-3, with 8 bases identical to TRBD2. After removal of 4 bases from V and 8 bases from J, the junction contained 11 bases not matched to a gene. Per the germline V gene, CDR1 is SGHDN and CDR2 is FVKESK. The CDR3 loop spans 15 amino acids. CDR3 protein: CASSRSGGPGGTQYF. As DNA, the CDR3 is TGTGCCAGCAGCCGAAGCGGGGGCCCCGGGGGTACGCAGTATTTT.

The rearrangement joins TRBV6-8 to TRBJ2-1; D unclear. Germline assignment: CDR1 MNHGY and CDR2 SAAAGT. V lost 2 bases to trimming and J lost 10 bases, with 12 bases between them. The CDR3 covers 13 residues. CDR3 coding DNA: TGTGCCAGCAGTTACGGGGTGCTAGGCGAGCAGTTCTTC. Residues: CASSYGVLGEQFF.

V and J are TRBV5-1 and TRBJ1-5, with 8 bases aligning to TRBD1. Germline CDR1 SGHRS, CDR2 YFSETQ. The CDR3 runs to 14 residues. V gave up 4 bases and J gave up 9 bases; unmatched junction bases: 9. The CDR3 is CASSVGQGVSPQHF. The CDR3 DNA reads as TGCGCCAGCAGCGTTGGACAGGGAGTATCGCCCCAGCATTTT.

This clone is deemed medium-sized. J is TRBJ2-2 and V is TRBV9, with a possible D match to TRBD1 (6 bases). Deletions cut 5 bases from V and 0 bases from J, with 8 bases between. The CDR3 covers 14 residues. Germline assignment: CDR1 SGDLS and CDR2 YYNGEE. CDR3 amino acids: CASRGTTNTGELFF. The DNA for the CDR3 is TGTGCCAGCAGGGGGACAACGAACACCGGGGAGCTGTTTTTT.

The chain's CDR3 is CATGTVNQPQHF. The CDR3, as DNA: TGTGCCACCGGGACAGTCAATCAGCCCCAGCATTTT. The chain joins TRBV6-8 to TRBJ1-5; 7 nucleotides match TRBD1. The J segment lost 3 bases and the V segment lost 10 bases, leaving 3 bases of the junction unmatched. Germline V gene sequence: CDR1 MNHGY, CDR2 SAAAGT. This CDR3 comprises 12 residues.

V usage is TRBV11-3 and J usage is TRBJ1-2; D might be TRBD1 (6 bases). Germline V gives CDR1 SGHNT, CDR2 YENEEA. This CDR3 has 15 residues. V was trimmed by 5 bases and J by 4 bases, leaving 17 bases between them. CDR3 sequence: CASSGQQGEGYGYTF. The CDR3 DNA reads TGTGCCAGCAGCGGACAACAGGGTGAAGGCTATGGCTACACCTTC.

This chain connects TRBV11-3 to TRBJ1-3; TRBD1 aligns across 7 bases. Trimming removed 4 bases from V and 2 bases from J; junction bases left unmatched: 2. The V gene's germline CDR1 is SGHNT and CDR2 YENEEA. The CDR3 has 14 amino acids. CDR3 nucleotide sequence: TGTGCCAGCAGCTCGGGACAGCCTGGAAACACCATATATTTT. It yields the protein CASSSGQPGNTIYF. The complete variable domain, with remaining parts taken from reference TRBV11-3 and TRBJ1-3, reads EAGVVQSPRYKIIEKKQPVAFWCNPISGHNTLYWYLQNLGQGPELLIRYENEEAVDDSQLPKDRFSAERLKGVDSTLKIQPAELGDSAVYLCASSSGQPGNTIYFGEGSWLTVV.